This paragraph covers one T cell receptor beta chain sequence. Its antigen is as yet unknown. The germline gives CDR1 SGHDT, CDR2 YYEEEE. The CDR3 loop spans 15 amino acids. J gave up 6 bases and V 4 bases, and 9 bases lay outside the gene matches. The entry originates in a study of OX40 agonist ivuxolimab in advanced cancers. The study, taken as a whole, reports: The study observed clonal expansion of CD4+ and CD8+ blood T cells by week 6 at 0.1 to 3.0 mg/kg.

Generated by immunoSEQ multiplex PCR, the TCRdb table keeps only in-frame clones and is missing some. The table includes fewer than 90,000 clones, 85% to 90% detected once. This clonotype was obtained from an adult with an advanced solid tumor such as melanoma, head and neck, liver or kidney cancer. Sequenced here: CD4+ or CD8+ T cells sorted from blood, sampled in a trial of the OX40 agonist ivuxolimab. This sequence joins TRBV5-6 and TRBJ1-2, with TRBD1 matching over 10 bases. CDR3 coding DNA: TGTGCCAGCAGCGCAGGGACAGGGGCCCCAGATGGCTACACCTTC. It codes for CASSAGTGAPDGYTF.